The T cell receptor (beta chain) under discussion was sequenced for a study of sequential checkpoint blockade in melanoma. Study-level background: Randomization was 1:1 between first-line nivolumab→ipilimumab and ipilimumab→nivolumab.

Germline CDR1 and CDR2: MDHEN and SYDVKM. V trimming: 6 bases; J trimming: 2 bases; junction bases outside the gene matches: 7. CDR3 length equals 15 residues. Treatment given: randomized to nivolumab then ipilimumab (arm A) or the reverse (arm B). None of the patients previously received DNA-damaging chemotherapy. Sorted cells were live CD3+CD8+, lacking CD19 and CD56, from PBMCs. Method: immunoSEQ multiplex PCR; TCRdb's copy keeps in-frame clones and lacks some. The sample has roughly 12,000 clones, 74% seen once; the top ten hold 15% to 20%. The chain has TRBV28 and TRBJ1-3; the match to TRBD1 covers 7 bases. The sample consisted of CD8+ T cells sorted from blood (inferred from file names), taken from a patient given nivolumab and ipilimumab in sequence. This clonotype was sampled from a human donor with melanoma. CDR3 sequence (DNA): TGTGCCAGCAGCTGGGGCCAGGGGGCTGGAAACACCATATATTTT. Translating gives CASSWGQGAGNTIYF.